The 9 T cell receptor beta chains given below trace back to one sample, sequenced in a study of shared clonotypes between healthy human individuals. The table came from immunoSEQ multiplex PCR; TCRdb's copy has only in-frame clones and leaves some out. The repertoire holds approximately 500,000 clones, with roughly 95% as singletons. The sample comprised naive CD4+ T cells sorted from blood. This sample's subset: CD45RA+ positively selected. All receptors come from a woman aged 25 to 39 in good health.

This rearrangement joins TRBV5-4 to TRBJ2-1; the D is unclear. CDR3 length: 15 amino acids. The germline V gene encodes CDR1 SGHNT and CDR2 YYREEE (reference sequence). V was cut by 0 bases and J by 6 bases, with 13 bases left in between. The CDR3 DNA reads TGTGCCAGCAGCTTGGGCCAGGTTAGTCTCAATGAGCAGTTCTTC. It is translated as CASSLGQVSLNEQFF. The whole variable domain, remainder taken from reference TRBV5-4 and TRBJ2-1, is ETGVTQSPTHLIKTRGQQVTLRCSSQSGHNTVSWYQQALGQGPQFIFQYYREEENGRGNFPPRFSGLQFPNYSSELNVNALELDDSALYLCASSLGQVSLNEQFFGPGTRLTVL.

The chain has TRBV5-1 and TRBJ2-5, with 9 bases aligning to TRBD1. The V gene's germline CDR1 is SGHRS and CDR2 YFSETQ. J lost 5 bases, V lost 5 bases, and 10 bases had no gene match. This CDR3 comprises 15 residues. The CDR3 loop reads CASSADRGTWETQYF. CDR3 DNA sequence: TGCGCCAGCAGTGCCGACAGGGGGACGTGGGAGACCCAGTACTTC.

This clone was recorded once. V and J are TRBV19 and TRBJ2-3; 14 bases map to TRBD2. The junction had 12 bases not matched to a gene; V was cut back by 5 bases and J by 5 bases. Germline V gene sequence: CDR1 LNHDA, CDR2 SQIVND (reference sequence). The CDR3 has 18 amino acids. The CDR3 region is CASSRGLAGEVHQDTQYF. CDR3 coding DNA: TGTGCCAGTAGTCGGGGACTAGCGGGAGAGGTCCACCAAGATACGCAGTATTTT.

This chain links TRBV6-1 with TRBJ1-4, with D possibly matching TRBD1 (6 bases). The germline gives CDR1 MNHNS, CDR2 SASEGT. V shed 6 bases and J shed 7 bases, with 15 bases lying between them. This CDR3 is 14 amino acids long. CDR3 coding DNA: TGTGCCAGCAGCTCGGGCGGGGGGGCTGAAAAACTGTTTTTT. As protein: CASSSGGGAEKLFF.

J is TRBJ2-2 and V is TRBV7-2; D is perhaps TRBD1 (5 bases). Per the germline V gene, CDR1 is SGHTA and CDR2 is FQGNSA. The V and J ends lost 1 base and 5 bases respectively, with 14 bases between them. The CDR3 is 16 residues long. As DNA, the CDR3 is TGTGCCAGCAGCTTAGTGGGGCAGGGCAAAACCGGGGAGCTGTTTTTT. Its protein product is CASSLVGQGKTGELFF.

The J gene is TRBJ2-7, the V gene TRBV27; 9 nucleotides line up with TRBD2. V lost 5 bases to trimming and J lost 9 bases; unmatched junction nucleotides: 14. CDR3 length equals 15 residues. The V gene's germline CDR1 is MNHEY and CDR2 SMNVEV (reference sequence). CDR3 protein: CASSQDLAGVKGQYF. In DNA form, the CDR3 reads TGTGCCAGCAGTCAAGATTTAGCGGGAGTGAAGGGGCAGTACTTC.

This clone was seen only once. The chain links TRBV25-1 to TRBJ2-3, with TRBD1 identical over 11 bases. The CDR3 is made up of 18 amino acids. CDR1 and CDR2 (germline): MGHDK, SYGVNS. J lost 0 bases, V lost 6 bases, and 11 bases had no gene match. The CDR3 nucleotides read TGTGCCAGCAGACCTCCTCTGAGGGACAGGGGGAGCACAGATACGCAGTATTTT. As protein: CASRPPLRDRGSTDTQYF.

The chain carries TRBV11-2 and TRBJ2-3; D is possibly TRBD1 (5 bases). Trimming removed 4 bases at V and 8 bases at J, with 19 bases between. This CDR3 has 15 amino acids. Germline CDR1 SGHAT, CDR2 FQNNGV. The CDR3 DNA reads as TGTGCCAGCAGCTCCTCCGGCAGGGCTCGAGGTACGCAGTATTTT. Translating it yields CASSSSGRARGTQYF. The full variable domain, in which reference TRBV11-2 and TRBJ2-3 provide the parts outside the CDR3, is EAGVAQSPRYKIIEKRQSVAFWCNPISGHATLYWYQQILGQGPKLLIQFQNNGVVDDSQLPKDRFSAERLKGVDSTLKIQPAKLEDSAVYLCASSSSGRARGTQYFGPGTRLTVL.

V and J are TRBV18 and TRBJ2-6; D remains unclear. The CDR3 contains 15 residues. The germline V gene has CDR1 KGHSH and CDR2 LQKENI. V dropped 2 bases and J dropped 2 bases, with 7 bases sitting between them. CDR3 bases: TGTGCCAGCTCACCAGGGCCAACTGGGGCCAACGTCCTGACTTTC. Translation gives CASSPGPTGANVLTF. Filled out from reference TRBV18 and TRBJ2-6, the complete variable domain reads NAGVMQNPRHLVRRRGQEARLRCSPMKGHSHVYWYRQLPEEGLKFMVYLQKENIIDESGMPKERFSAEFPKEGPSILRIQQVVRGDSAAYFCASSPGPTGANVLTFGAGSRLTVL.